This is a list of T cell receptor beta chains from one sample in a study of T cell responses to AZD1222 COVID-19 vaccine. Sequencing used immunoSEQ multiplex PCR; TCRdb keeps in-frame clones, though not all of them. The sample holds 150,000 to 200,000 clones, around 94% seen once. The sequenced sample was peripheral blood, obtained 28 days after the second AZD1222 dose. The receptors here all came from an adult who received the AZD1222 COVID-19 vaccine. Both conserved end residues are part of each CDR3. A D gene is named only where the DNA matches it firmly. Expanded clones are given a class, and other clones once, few, many or no size at all.

cdr3_length | j_call | clone_size | d_call | v_call | cdr3_aa | cdr3_nt
12 | TRBJ1-5 | few | TRBD1 | TRBV28 | CASSAQGVREHF | TGTGCCAGCAGTGCCCAGGGGGTGCGGGAGCATTTT
16 | TRBJ2-7 | . | TRBD2 | TRBV7-9 | CASSFTVGGGSYEQYF | TGTGCCAGCAGCTTCACAGTGGGCGGGGGCTCCTACGAGCAGTACTTC
13 | TRBJ2-7 | . | . | TRBV7-8 | CASSFTDSYEQYF | TGTGCCAGCAGCTTCACTGACTCCTACGAGCAGTACTTC
12 | TRBJ1-5 | . | . | TRBV19 | CASSTANQPQHF | TGTGCCAGTAGTACAGCAAACCAGCCCCAGCATTTT
16 | TRBJ1-3 | . | . | TRBV9 | CASSVVGGTSGNTIYF | TGTGCCAGCAGCGTAGTTGGGGGTACCTCTGGAAACACCATATATTTT
13 | TRBJ1-1 | . | . | TRBV6-5 | CASLGVLLTEAFF | TGTGCCAGTTTGGGGGTTTTGTTGACTGAAGCTTTCTTT
16 | TRBJ2-2 | . | . | TRBV27 | CASGPGGGAYTGELFF | TGTGCCAGCGGGCCGGGAGGGGGCGCGTACACCGGGGAGCTGTTTTTT
15 | TRBJ2-1 | . | TRBD2 | TRBV15 | CATSRDRIAGGEQFF | TGTGCCACCAGCAGAGATAGGATAGCGGGTGGGGAGCAGTTCTTC
15 | TRBJ2-7 | . | TRBD2 | TRBV7-2 | CASSLQLAGEYEQYF | TGTGCCAGCAGCTTACAACTAGCGGGAGAATACGAGCAGTACTTC
16 | TRBJ1-1 | . | . | TRBV7-6 | CASSLGASSLPSEAFF | TGTGCCAGCAGCTTAGGGGCCTCTTCCCTCCCCAGTGAAGCTTTCTTT
14 | TRBJ2-7 | . | . | TRBV5-8 | CASSLSQGGYEQYF | TGTGCCAGCAGCTTGAGTCAGGGGGGGTACGAGCAGTACTTC
13 | TRBJ2-7 | . | TRBD1 | TRBV10-2 | CASSERGRYEQYF | TGCGCCAGCAGTGAGAGGGGGCGCTACGAGCAGTACTTC
12 | TRBJ1-5 | . | TRBD1 | TRBV30 | CASGQGDQPQHF | TGTGCCTCGGGACAGGGAGACCAGCCCCAGCATTTT
15 | TRBJ1-1 | once | TRBD1 | TRBV28 | CASSPPGQMNTEAFF | TGTGCCAGCAGTCCCCCGGGACAGATGAACACTGAAGCTTTCTTT
16 | TRBJ2-7 | . | . | TRBV4-1 | CASSQDRDAGSYEQYF | TGCGCCAGCAGCCAAGACCGGGACGCTGGATCCTACGAGCAGTACTTC